These 8 T cell receptor beta chains share one sample of origin, sequenced in a study of technical replicates of blood from a handful of donors. The assay was immunoSEQ multiplex PCR, and TCRdb's table has in-frame clones only and misses some. The data contain tens of thousands of clones, roughly nine tenths of them seen just once; the ten biggest clones take up around 0.34%. Specimen: T cells isolated from PBMCs. The source of these receptors is a human donor in good health. Some clones in this sample may be carry-over from other donors' samples.

The J gene is TRBJ1-1, the V gene TRBV19; D not certain. V dropped 3 bases and J dropped 4 bases, with 15 bases sitting between them. The CDR3 has 15 residues. Germline V lookup: CDR1 LNHDA, CDR2 SQIVND (reference sequence). CDR3 sequence reads: CASSIAGWKTTEAFF. In nucleotides, the CDR3 is TGTGCCAGTAGTATCGCGGGTTGGAAGACCACTGAAGCTTTCTTT.

This sequence joins TRBV6-4 and TRBJ1-1, with D unresolved. The CDR3 covers 14 residues. V was pared by 3 bases and J by 4 bases, with 12 bases between. CDR1 is MRHNA and CDR2 is SNTAGT in the germline V gene. CDR3 nucleotides: TGTGCCAGCAGTGATTCCGGTCGCTCCACTGAAGCTTTCTTT. This gives the protein CASSDSGRSTEAFF.

The genes are TRBV5-1 and TRBJ2-7; the D gene is possibly TRBD1 (6 bases). Deletions cut 0 bases from V and 3 bases from J, with 13 bases between. The germline gives CDR1 SGHRS, CDR2 YFSETQ. The CDR3 covers 15 residues. CDR3 sequence (DNA): TGCGCCAGCAGCTTGGTGCTCGAGGGGGTCTACGAGCAGTACTTC. Protein product: CASSLVLEGVYEQYF.

The rearrangement uses TRBV29-1 and TRBJ2-3; a possible D gene is TRBD2 (5 bases). This CDR3 spans 13 amino acids. Trimming cost V 2 bases and J 4 bases, with 10 bases left between them. Germline lookup yields CDR1 SQVTM and CDR2 ANQGSEA. The CDR3 reads CSVESGFADTQYF. The DNA of the CDR3 is TGCAGCGTTGAATCGGGGTTTGCAGATACGCAGTATTTT.

V is TRBV5-1 and J is TRBJ2-5; D unresolved. This CDR3 spans 17 amino acids. V gave up 0 bases and J gave up 4 bases, with 19 bases separating them. CDR1 is SGHRS, CDR2 YFSETQ, per germline. CDR3 DNA: TGCGCCAGCAGCTTGGGGGTAGCTCGTGACGTCGGAGAGACCCAGTACTTC. It codes for CASSLGVARDVGETQYF.

The rearrangement uses TRBV29-1 and TRBJ1-2; maybe TRBD1 (5 bases). The CDR3 consists of 11 residues. The V end lost 7 bases, the J end lost 4 bases, and 10 bases lay between the germline ends. Germline lookup yields CDR1 SQVTM and CDR2 ANQGSEA. This CDR3 is CSADRGYGYTF. CDR3 DNA sequence: TGCAGCGCCGACAGAGGCTATGGCTACACCTTC. Supplemented by reference TRBV29-1 and TRBJ1-2, the full variable domain reads SAVISQKPSRDICQRGTSLTIQCQVDSQVTMMFWYRQQPGQSLTLIATANQGSEATYESGFVIDKFPISRPNLTFSTLTVSNMSPEDSSIYLCSADRGYGYTFGSGTRLTVV.

The rearrangement uses TRBV5-4 and TRBJ1-3; D unresolved. V gave up 1 base and J gave up 1 base, with 6 bases separating them. The CDR3 extends over 14 amino acids. In germline, CDR1 is SGHNT, CDR2 YYREEE (reference sequence). The CDR3 nucleotides are TGTGCCAGCAGCTTGTCAGTTTCTGGAAACACCATATATTTT. Its translation is CASSLSVSGNTIYF.

The chain joins TRBV19 to TRBJ1-2, with D perhaps TRBD1 (6 bases). This CDR3 is 14 amino acids long. Between the trimmed V and J ends, which lost 5 bases and 4 bases, there was a span of 14 bases. Germline V gives CDR1 LNHDA, CDR2 SQIVND (reference sequence). In DNA, the CDR3 is TGTGCCAGTAGTCTCAGGGGCCTCCCCTATGGCTACACCTTC. Translated: CASSLRGLPYGYTF.